This TCR beta chain was identified during a study of blood T cell repertoires in COVID-19 (dated by TCRdb to 2018 to 2020). General notes on the study: Collaborator samples came from the United States, Italy and Spain and covered acute and convalescent phases of COVID-19. The repertoires were released in a freely available public database meant as a resource for research on the immune response to SARS-CoV-2. Subjects who had been exposed to COVID-19, were actively infected with it, or had recovered from it provided the deeply sampled blood TCRbeta repertoires that made up the dataset. Samples came from the ongoing ImmuneRACE study (first 160 participants) plus 1,254 subjects from 6 global collaborators. Where available, HLA class I and class II types were taken from metadata supplied by the sample provider and were not determined by assay-based typing. The material from the prospective study consisted of cDNA or gDNA derived from T cells, B-cell-depleted T cells, or PBMCs. Nearly every sample came with metadata listing a de-identified subject ID, COVID-19 status, age in years and sex.

V loses 7 bases, J loses 4 bases, and the germline ends lie 13 bases apart. The germline V gene yields SNHLY for CDR1 and FYNNEI for CDR2. The CDR3 sequence holds 13 residues, the cysteine and phenylalanine included. The CDR3 DNA has 39 bases and is translated from base 1. Notes on this clone: This receptor's antigen is unknown. One base away there is no much larger clone; base qualities are not given.

TCRbeta CDR3 regions were amplified from genomic DNA by means of the immunoSEQ Assay, a bias-controlled multiplex PCR. Per the source publication's procedure: Nucleated cell counts per sample were estimated from amplification of reference gene primers within the assay. To quantify the absolute abundance of each unique TCRbeta CDR3 rearrangement, sequence reads were collapsed and filtered. For each sample, productive Simpson clonality was calculated as the square root of Simpson's diversity index over productive rearrangements. TCRdb took over this immuneACCESS table, retaining in-frame rearrangements with V and J assigned. Such tables are incomplete; in checked studies, under half of the missing clones stem from an unresolved V gene, and the remainder is unexplained. Clone size and V and J calls were adopted from that table, with D and trimming inferred from the DNA. Here the sample has about 74,000 clones; 88% occur a single time. The top ten constitute under 2% of the sample.

What the authors observed across the whole study: The amount of clinical and demographic metadata varied by source and participant and was provided uncurated.

Whole blood was collected in K2EDTA tubes by collaborating institutions according to the institutions' own protocols. Collaborator samples were shipped for TCRbeta analysis as frozen whole blood, isolated PBMCs, or DNA extracted from either sample type. This clonotype was sampled from a woman older than 75 with active or convalescent COVID-19. Sequencing input: peripheral blood. The sequence links TRBV2 to TRBJ1-1; the D gene assignment is ambiguous. The DNA sequence reads TGTGCCAGCACCCCGGTTGAGGGCACTGAAGCTTTCTTT. This is translated as CASTPVEGTEAFF.